This entry is about one TCR beta chain. No antigen is known for it. This specimen belongs to a study of radiotherapy plus CTLA-4 blockade in lung cancer. Whole-study results and caveats: Blood saw expansion of tumor-derived TCR clones after radiotherapy plus ipilimumab. Reported findings show early blood T cell clone dynamics, with interferon-beta, best predicted response.

The protocol was immunoSEQ multiplex PCR, while the TCRdb copy is restricted to in-frame clones and leaves out a portion. The sample includes about 60,000 clones, over 75% of them seen just once. The CDR3 runs 14 residues. Germline CDR1 and CDR2: LNHDA and SQIVND (reference sequence). The germline V and J ends were trimmed by 2 bases and 4 bases, with 11 bases remaining between them. This material consisted of peripheral blood, taken from a patient treated with radiotherapy plus ipilimumab. This rearrangement joins TRBV19 to TRBJ1-1; unclear D gene. This clonotype originated in a human donor with non-small cell lung cancer who had a partial response to radiotherapy plus ipilimumab. The CDR3 reads CASSITVEGTEAFF. The CDR3 coding sequence is TGTGCCAGTAGTATAACCGTGGAGGGCACTGAAGCTTTCTTT.